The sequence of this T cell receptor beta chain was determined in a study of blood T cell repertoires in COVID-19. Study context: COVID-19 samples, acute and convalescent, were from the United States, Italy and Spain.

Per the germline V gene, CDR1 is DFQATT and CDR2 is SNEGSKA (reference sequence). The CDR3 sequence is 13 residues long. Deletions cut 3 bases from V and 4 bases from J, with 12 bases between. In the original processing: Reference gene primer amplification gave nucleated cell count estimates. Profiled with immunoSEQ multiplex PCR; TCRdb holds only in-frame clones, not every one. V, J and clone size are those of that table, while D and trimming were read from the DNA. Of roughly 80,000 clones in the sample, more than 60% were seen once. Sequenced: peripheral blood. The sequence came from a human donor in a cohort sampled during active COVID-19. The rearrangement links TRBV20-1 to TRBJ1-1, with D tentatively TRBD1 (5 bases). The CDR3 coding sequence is TGCAGTGCTAGTCAGGGCAGGGCCACTGAAGCTTTCTTT. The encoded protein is CSASQGRATEAFF.